The text below deals with one T cell receptor beta chain. The V gene's germline CDR1 is MNHEY and CDR2 SVGAGI. The CDR3 contains 15 residues. Trimming took off 7 bases at V and 7 bases at J, with 19 bases between the two ends. These data belong to a study of blood T cell repertoires in COVID-19. Libraries were prepared by immunoSEQ multiplex PCR; TCRdb keeps only in-frame clonotypes and omits some of them. The sample holds about 300,000 clones, about 88% seen once. Input material: peripheral blood. This chain connects TRBV6-5 to TRBJ1-4; no reliable D call. The receptor's source is a man in his sixties or seventies with acute or convalescent COVID-19. The CDR3 is CASNNRGLFSEKLFF. The CDR3 coding sequence is TGTGCCAGCAACAATCGGGGATTATTTAGTGAAAAACTGTTTTTT.